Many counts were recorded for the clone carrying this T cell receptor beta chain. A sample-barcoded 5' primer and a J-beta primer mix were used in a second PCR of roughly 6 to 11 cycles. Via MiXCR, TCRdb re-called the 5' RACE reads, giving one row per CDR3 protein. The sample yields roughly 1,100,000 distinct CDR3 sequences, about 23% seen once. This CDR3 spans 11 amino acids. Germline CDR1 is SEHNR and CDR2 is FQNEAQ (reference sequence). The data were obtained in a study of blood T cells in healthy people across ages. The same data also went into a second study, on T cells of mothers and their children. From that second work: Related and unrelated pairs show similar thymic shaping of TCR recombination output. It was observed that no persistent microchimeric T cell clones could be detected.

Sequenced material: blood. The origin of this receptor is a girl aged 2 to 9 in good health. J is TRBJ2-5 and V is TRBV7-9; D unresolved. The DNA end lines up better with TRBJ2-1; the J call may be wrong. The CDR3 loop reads CASTPFSQQFF. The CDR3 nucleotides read TGTGCCAGCACCCCGTTCTCTCAGCAGTTCTTC.